This T cell receptor beta chain is drawn from a study of T cells in Graves' hyperthyroidism and ophthalmopathy (dated by TCRdb to about 2019). Describing the broader study: Peripheral blood was sampled at the time of initial diagnosis, prior to any treatment. The 95 to 100 discovery patients were randomly divided into training and test sets at a 7:3 ratio. In more than 5 Graves' hyperthyroidism patients, the study also compared T-cell repertoires from thyroid tissue with T-cell repertoires from blood. Following sampling, methimazole starting at 30 mg daily was given to hyperthyroidism patients, and high-dose intravenous methylprednisolone was given to ophthalmopathy patients. The paper reports TCR Vbeta CDR3 sequencing of roughly 140 peripheral blood samples: 40 or so ophthalmopathy, about 75 hyperthyroidism and around 17 progressor patients. A discovery cohort of 95 to 100 patients, roughly 43 with Graves' ophthalmopathy and about 58 with stable Graves' hyperthyroidism, was used to find distinguishing TCR V-J signatures. Whether ophthalmopathy could be predicted prospectively was tested in an independent validation cohort made up of roughly 19 hyperthyroidism patients plus 17 patients who later progressed to ophthalmopathy.

This clonotype was seen ten or more times. Its antigen remains undetermined. No qualities accompany the bases; no much larger clone lies one base away. In the ophthalmopathy patients, disease was moderately to severely active, with a Clinical Activity Score of 3 or more, a NOSPECS grade of 4 or more, and a duration of less than 3 months. Patients with uncontrolled infections, other autoimmune diseases, pregnancy or lactation were excluded. Diagnoses relied on clinical symptoms, serum thyroxine and TRAb, thyroid ultrasound and orbital computed tomography. PBMCs were separated from under 11 ml of fresh peripheral blood using Ficoll-Paque density gradient centrifugation. Total RNA was extracted with Trizol reagent, and quality was checked on an Agilent 2100 Bioanalyzer. TCR beta CDR3 regions were amplified from RNA transcripts. The first round of RT-PCR for the TCR CDR3 was performed with the HTBI primer set and the Qiagen OneStep RT-PCR kit. Libraries were constructed in a second round of multiplex PCR, after which size selection and purification were performed. Paired-end sequencing of the libraries was performed with 100 bp reads on an Illumina HiSeq2000. Processing in the source paper ran as follows. Raw data were processed with SOAPnuke, discarding reads with adapters, uncalled bases, mean Phred below 15, or no exact constant-primer or identifier match. High-quality paired reads were merged with COPE v1.2.5, and unique nucleotide sequences were defined as clonotypes. MiTCR v1.1 was used to align the clonotypes against IMGT TRBV, TRBD and TRBJ reference segments. Analysis was restricted to V-J combinations with a frequency above 0.0001, which covered roughly 99% of repertoires. A TCS score was defined as the ratio between F50 (clonal expansion) and ExV (chaos), using BLOSUM62-based TCRdist between CDR3 peptides within each V-J. Welch's t-statistics and random forest reduced just over 500 V-J features to about 12, which were used in a naive Bayes classifier (R e1071). TCRdb redid the processing of the public reads, applying fastp at Q25 and MiXCR, and retained in-frame beta chains. Here each entry gathers all rows of one CDR3 protein and keeps the most common genes and DNA. The V and J calls follow TCRdb's processing rather than the paper's. The sample includes about 250,000 distinct CDR3 sequences, with approximately 23% observed a single time. Jointly, the top ten make up about a third of the sample.

Points the paper makes about the study in general: Sample size was not statistically predetermined, and blinding of investigators to group allocation was not performed. Blood samples also contained most of the expanded thyroid clonotypes (frequency above 0.001), which suggests that blood repertoires may reflect thyroid immune responses. During validation, the model predicted progression to ophthalmopathy a median of around 7 months ahead of onset, with roughly 65% sensitivity and around 73% specificity. A 13 V-J signature model separated ophthalmopathy from stable hyperthyroidism, with approximately 87% sensitivity and 81% to 83% specificity in cross-validation and 80%/75% in testing.

This TCR was recovered from a woman in her forties with Graves' ophthalmopathy. What was sequenced was blood.

The sequenced DNA is TGTGCCAGCAGTGAATCTTACACTAACACCGGGGAGCTGTTTTTT. Translated, it reads CASSESYTNTGELFF. The chain uses TRBV25-1 and TRBJ2-2, with no confident D gene call. V was cut back by 1 base and J by 2 bases, leaving a gap of 8 bases between them. Including cysteine and phenylalanine, the CDR3 has 15 amino acids. The DNA shown is the 45-base CDR3, in frame from base 1. The germline V gene provides CDR1 MGHDK and CDR2 SYGVNS.